This TCR beta chain was sequenced for a study of T cell responses to AZD1222 COVID-19 vaccine. Notes on the study in general: A rise in Spike-specific TCR breadth and depth followed two AZD1222 doses. Baseline seropositives among AZD1222 recipients totaled only six or seven.

Libraries were prepared by immunoSEQ multiplex PCR; TCRdb keeps only in-frame clonotypes and omits some of them. In the table there are about 110,000 clones, 70% to 90% of which are singletons. This clone was detected many times. Its specificity is unknown. Source: peripheral blood, taken 28 days after the second AZD1222 dose. The source of this sequence is an adult who received the AZD1222 COVID-19 vaccine.

For the CDR3, the DNA is TGTGCCTGGAGTGCAGGGCCTCGGGAGCAGTACTTC. Its translation is CAWSAGPREQYF. V gene TRBV30 combines with J gene TRBJ2-7, with a tentative D call TRBD1 (5 bases). In germline, CDR1 is GTSNPN, CDR2 SVGIG (reference sequence). The CDR3 covers 12 residues. V dropped 1 base and J dropped 7 bases, with 11 bases sitting between them.